The 25 T cell receptor beta chains below were found in one sample sequenced in a study of vaccination and CD4 T cells after COVID-19. Treatment indicated: approximately nine-day PBMC culture with coronavirus spike peptide pools or control peptides (ViraFEST assay). The Oncomine TCR Beta short-read assay sequenced DNA from cultured CD4+ T cells. Via MiXCR, TCRdb re-called the PCR reads, giving one row per CDR3 protein. This sample has around 12,000 distinct CDR3 sequences, with approximately 74% found just once. No antigen is known for these receptors. The material sequenced was CD4+ T cells from blood, cultured in vitro, taken after SARS-CoV-2 vaccination. The receptor source for this set is a human donor who received a COVID-19 vaccine.

The chain joins TRBV19 to TRBJ1-5; D not certain. With 3 bases removed from V and 5 bases from J, the gap between germline ends came to 14 bases. The CDR3 contains 15 residues. CDR1 is LNHDA and CDR2 is SQIVND in the germline V gene (reference sequence). In DNA, the CDR3 is TGTGCCAGTAGTATGGGAAGACGGCCGGATCAGCCCCAGCATTTT. Translation gives CASSMGRRPDQPQHF.

In nucleotides, the CDR3 is TGCAGCGCCGGCGGTGGGAACACAGATACGCAGTATTTT. It codes for CSAGGGNTDTQYF. The genes are TRBV29-1 and TRBJ2-3; D is unclear. Germline V gives CDR1 SQVTM, CDR2 ANQGSEA. CDR3 size: 13 residues. Trimming removed 7 bases at V and 2 bases at J, with 13 bases between.

The chain employs TRBV20-1 and TRBJ2-3; D is perhaps TRBD1 or TRBD2 (5 bases each). Germline assignment: CDR1 DFQATT and CDR2 SNEGSKA (reference sequence). Trimming shortened V by 0 bases and J by 2 bases, and 21 bases separated the two germline ends. The CDR3 has 18 residues. The CDR3 region is CSARDFSPRDELTDTQYF. CDR3 bases: TGCAGTGCTAGAGATTTCTCCCCCCGGGACGAGCTCACAGATACGCAGTATTTT.

The rearrangement joins TRBV6-1 to TRBJ1-1, with no clear D. Germline CDR1 MNHNS, CDR2 SASEGT. The V and J ends lost 7 bases and 1 base respectively, with 16 bases between them. The CDR3 has 15 amino acids. The CDR3 nucleotides are TGTGCCAGCAACCCAATAGCTGATGGGAACACTGAAGCTTTCTTT. Translated, it gives CASNPIADGNTEAFF.

This chain uses TRBV19 with TRBJ1-2; 7 bases are a match to TRBD1. Germline loops: CDR1 LNHDA, CDR2 SQIVND (reference sequence). The CDR3 is 13 amino acids. Germline trimming cut 6 bases from V and 10 bases from J; bases unmatched to any gene: 11. In nucleotides, the CDR3 is TGTGCCAGTAGAAAGGGGGCGAGGGGAGACTACACCTTC. Its translation is CASRKGARGDYTF.

This clonotype has a single count. The chain uses TRBV20-1 and TRBJ1-2, with 7 nucleotides matching TRBD1. V gave up 4 bases and J gave up 5 bases; unmatched junction bases: 16. The V gene's germline CDR1 is DFQATT and CDR2 SNEGSKA (reference sequence). This CDR3 is built from 16 residues. CDR3 nucleotides: TGCAGTGCTACTCGCCGAGGGACAGTCGGATCATATGGCTACACCTTC. Residues: CSATRRGTVGSYGYTF.

J is TRBJ2-5 and V is TRBV20-1; 7 bases agree with TRBD1. Germline assignment: CDR1 DFQATT and CDR2 SNEGSKA (reference sequence). Unmatched junction bases numbered 12, after V lost 3 bases and J lost 5 bases. CDR3 size: 15 residues. Here the CDR3 DNA reads TGCAGTGCTAGGCAGACAGGGTGGGGTCGGGAGACCCAGTACTTC. Its translation is CSARQTGWGRETQYF.

The chain links TRBV11-3 to TRBJ2-3; perhaps D is TRBD1 or TRBD2 (5 bases each). V was cut by 5 bases and J by 0 bases, with 12 bases left in between. Germline-derived CDR1 and CDR2 are SGHNT and YENEEA. The CDR3 totals 15 residues. As DNA, the CDR3 is TGTGCCAGCAGCCGAGGGGATTATAGCACAGATACGCAGTATTTT. Its protein product is CASSRGDYSTDTQYF.

The J gene is TRBJ2-3, the V gene TRBV24-1; 9 nucleotides line up with TRBD1. Germline V gives CDR1 KGHDR, CDR2 SFDVKD. The CDR3 extends over 19 amino acids. The V segment lost 3 bases and the J segment 0 bases; nucleotides outside the gene matches: 12. The CDR3 DNA is TGTGCCACCAGTGATCAGGGACTGGGGACAGGGTTTAGCACAGATACGCAGTATTTT. It encodes CATSDQGLGTGFSTDTQYF.

This clonotype showed up just a few times. The V call is TRBV21-1, the J call TRBJ1-2; the table gives TRBD1 as D, unverified against the DNA. TRBV21-1 is recorded as a pseudogene. The CDR3 spans 16 residues. This chain's CDR3 is CASSAPRSWANYGYTF. The CDR3 nucleotides are TGTGCCAGCAGCGCCCCAAGGTCGTGGGCTAACTATGGCTACACCTTC.

The V gene is TRBV2, the J gene TRBJ1-5, with a possible D match to TRBD1 (5 bases). Trimming shortened V by 7 bases and J by 7 bases, and 17 bases separated the two germline ends. The CDR3 length is 14 residues. Germline values: CDR1 SNHLY, CDR2 FYNNEI. In DNA form, the CDR3 reads TGTGCCAGCACCTACGGGGGGGGTGGCCAGCCCCAGCATTTT. This codes for CASTYGGGGQPQHF. Combining the CDR3 with reference TRBV2 and TRBJ1-5 gives the whole variable domain EPEVTQTPSHQVTQMGQEVILRCVPISNHLYFYWYRQILGQKVEFLVSFYNNEISEKSEIFDDQFSVERPDGSNFTLKIRSTKLEDSAMYFCASTYGGGGQPQHFGDGTRLSIL.

Here the CDR3 reads CASSYRGEGTEAFF. Written as DNA, the CDR3 is TGTGCCAGCAGTTATCGGGGAGAGGGAACTGAAGCTTTCTTT. This chain links TRBV6-5 with TRBJ1-1, with D unresolved. Between the trimmed V and J ends, which lost 3 bases and 5 bases, there was a span of 13 bases. This CDR3 comprises 14 residues. CDR1 MNHEY and CDR2 SVGAGI come from the germline V gene.

CDR3 DNA sequence: TGCGCCAGCAGCGCGGCAGGGGGGACCCACACCGGGGAGCTGTTTTTT. This encodes CASSAAGGTHTGELFF. V usage is TRBV5-1 and J usage is TRBJ2-2; D might be TRBD1 (7 bases). CDR1 SGHRS and CDR2 YFSETQ come from the germline V gene. Trimming removed 4 bases at V and 3 bases at J, with 16 bases between. This CDR3 has 16 amino acids.

This clonotype was seen more than once but under ten times. This chain connects TRBV5-8 to TRBJ2-2, with D tentatively TRBD1 (6 bases). V shed 1 base and J shed 5 bases, with 15 bases lying between them. The length of the CDR3 is 16 residues. Germline V gene sequence: CDR1 SGHTS, CDR2 YDEGEE. DNA of the CDR3: TGTGCCAGCAGCTTGTCGGGGCTGAGGGGGACCGGGGAGCTGTTTTTT. Protein: CASSLSGLRGTGELFF.

This clonotype was seen more than once but under ten times. V usage is TRBV12-3 or TRBV12-4 and J usage is TRBJ1-6; possible D gene TRBD1, 5 bases. The V end was cut by 5 bases, the J end by 0 bases, with 17 bases between. The CDR3 sequence is 18 residues long. The CDR3 sequence is CASSRTGLTSSYNSPLHF. For the CDR3, the DNA is TGTGCCAGCAGTCGCACGGGACTGACTAGCTCCTATAATTCACCCCTCCACTTT.

This clonotype has just one count. The chain couples TRBV7-9 to TRBJ2-2, with 8 bases fitting TRBD1. The V segment lost 10 bases and the J segment 0 bases; nucleotides outside the gene matches: 4. Germline assignment: CDR1 SEHNR and CDR2 FQNEAQ (reference sequence). This CDR3 spans 14 amino acids. CDR3 loop: CATGDRSNTGELFF. DNA for the CDR3: TGTGCCACTGGGGACAGGTCGAACACCGGGGAGCTGTTTTTT.

The chain uses TRBV19 and TRBJ2-3, with TRBD2 identical over 7 bases. V shed 5 bases, J shed 1 base, and the junction held 9 bases outside the gene matches. This CDR3 comprises 16 residues. Germline CDR1 and CDR2: LNHDA and SQIVND (reference sequence). In DNA, the CDR3 is TGTGCCAGTAGTCCCCGATTTCGGGGGGGCACAGATACGCAGTATTTT. Encoded protein: CASSPRFRGGTDTQYF. Drawing the rest from reference TRBV19 and TRBJ2-3, the complete variable domain is DGGITQSPKYLFRKEGQNVTLSCEQNLNHDAMYWYRQDPGQGLRLIYYSQIVNDFQKGDIAEGYSVSREKKESFPLTVTSAQKNPTAFYLCASSPRFRGGTDTQYFGPGTRLTVL.

The CDR3 is CATSRIRGTGKNEKLFF. The CDR3 DNA follows: TGTGCCACCAGCAGAATCCGCGGGACGGGAAAGAATGAAAAACTGTTTTTT. The V and J genes are TRBV15 and TRBJ1-4; possibly TRBD1 for D (5 bases). V was shortened by 2 bases and J by 5 bases, with 18 bases between the two germline ends. CDR3 size: 17 residues. Per germline, CDR1 LNHNV and CDR2 YYDKDF (reference sequence). The entire variable domain, with the rest obtained from reference TRBV15 and TRBJ1-4, is as follows: DAMVIQNPRYQVTQFGKPVTLSCSQTLNHNVMYWYQQKSSQAPKLLFHYYDKDFNNEADTPDNFQSRRPNTSFCFLDIRSPGLGDTAMYLCATSRIRGTGKNEKLFFGSGTQLSVL.

V and J are TRBV10-3 and TRBJ1-5; TRBD1 matches at 9 bases. This CDR3 contains 15 residues. V lost 3 bases and J lost 4; bases outside the gene matches: 4. Per germline, CDR1 ENHRY and CDR2 SYGVKD. CDR3 residues: CAISESGQGNQPQHF. The CDR3 coding sequence is TGTGCCATCAGTGAATCGGGACAGGGTAATCAGCCCCAGCATTTT.

This clonotype was counted between two and nine times. The chain couples TRBV15 to TRBJ1-2, with a possible D match to TRBD1 (5 bases). Germline assignment: CDR1 LNHNV and CDR2 YYDKDF (reference sequence). CDR3 length equals 15 residues. Trimming stripped 5 bases from V and 1 base from J, with 14 bases between. The DNA of the CDR3 is TGTGCCACCAGCCGAGGGCAGGGCCTTAACTATGGCTACACCTTC. This gives the protein CATSRGQGLNYGYTF.

This chain links TRBV6-1 with TRBJ2-7; D possibly corresponds to TRBD1 (5 bases). CDR1 and CDR2 from the germline V gene are MNHNS and SASEGT. V lost 9 bases and J 3 bases, leaving 12 bases between the germline ends. This CDR3 is built from 12 residues. The CDR3 reads CASAQGSYEQYF. The CDR3 nucleotides are TGTGCCAGTGCCCAGGGAAGCTACGAGCAGTACTTC.

This chain joins TRBV7-9 and TRBJ1-6, with D unresolved. The CDR3 is 14 residues long. Deletions cut 5 bases from V and 7 bases from J, with 12 bases between. Germline loops: CDR1 SEHNR, CDR2 FQNEAQ (reference sequence). CDR3 residues: CASSVPGANSPLHF. The CDR3 DNA follows: TGTGCCAGCAGCGTTCCGGGAGCCAATTCACCCCTCCACTTT.

The chain couples TRBV4-2 to TRBJ1-1; D is unclear. Trimming cost V 0 bases and J 7 bases, with 12 bases left between them. The CDR3 is 14 amino acids. Germline V gives CDR1 LGHNA, CDR2 YNFKEQ. The CDR3 DNA reads TGTGCCAGCAGCCAAGATAGTGAGGACCGTGAAGCTTTCTTT. It specifies CASSQDSEDREAFF.

The chain carries TRBV5-4 and TRBJ1-1; TRBD1 agrees at 7 bases. The CDR3 is 15 amino acids. Germline V gives CDR1 SGHNT, CDR2 YYREEE (reference sequence). Losses at the gene ends were 0 bases for V and 2 bases for J; bases not matched to a gene: 4. CDR3 amino acids: CASSLGDSYNTEAFF. Written as DNA, the CDR3 is TGTGCCAGCAGCTTGGGGGACAGCTATAACACTGAAGCTTTCTTT.

The V and J genes are TRBV19 and TRBJ2-5; perhaps TRBD2 as D (7 bases). Trimming shortened V by 7 bases and J by 7 bases, and 16 bases separated the two germline ends. Per the germline V gene, CDR1 is LNHDA and CDR2 is SQIVND (reference sequence). The CDR3 is 13 amino acids. CDR3: CASTNGGRGTQYF. CDR3 in DNA: TGTGCCAGTACGAACGGGGGGCGGGGGACCCAGTACTTC. The entire variable domain, with the rest obtained from reference TRBV19 and TRBJ2-5, is as follows: DGGITQSPKYLFRKEGQNVTLSCEQNLNHDAMYWYRQDPGQGLRLIYYSQIVNDFQKGDIAEGYSVSREKKESFPLTVTSAQKNPTAFYLCASTNGGRGTQYFGPGTRLLVL.